A single sample is the source of the 8 T cell receptor beta chains below, sequenced in a study of control samples from healthy donors and cancer patients. Some clones are missing from TCRdb's copy, which holds only in-frame ones; the method was immunoSEQ multiplex PCR. The sample lists over 80,000 clones, 79% seen once, with roughly a tenth in the top ten. The sample comprised blood. Receptors originate from a woman in her thirties in good health.

This clone was observed a single time. The chain has TRBV5-6 and TRBJ1-3; D perhaps matches TRBD1 (5 bases). The V gene's germline CDR1 is SGHDT and CDR2 YYEEEE. V shed 0 bases and J shed 0 bases, with 10 bases lying between them. CDR3 length: 16 amino acids. In DNA, the CDR3 is TGTGCCAGCAGCTTGGATAACGGGGGCTCTGGAAACACCATATATTTT. As protein: CASSLDNGGSGNTIYF.

Many counts were recorded for this clone. The chain uses TRBV11-2 and TRBJ1-1; the D is unclear. The V gene's germline CDR1 is SGHAT and CDR2 FQNNGV. With 3 bases removed from V and 11 bases from J, the gap between germline ends came to 16 bases. The CDR3 sequence is 13 residues long. The CDR3 loop is CASSFPFEGWAFF. CDR3 coding DNA: TGTGCCAGCAGCTTTCCTTTCGAGGGTTGGGCTTTCTTT.

This sequence joins TRBV30 and TRBJ1-1; D is undetermined. Germline-derived CDR1 and CDR2 are GTSNPN and SVGIG (reference sequence). V shed 0 bases and J shed 6 bases, with 14 bases lying between them. CDR3 length: 14 residues. The CDR3 DNA follows: TGTGCCTGGAGTGTACGCGTGGGTCAGGCTGAAGCTTTCTTT. Translation: CAWSVRVGQAEAFF.

This chain links TRBV19 with TRBJ1-2; TRBD1 aligns across 10 bases. V shed 6 bases, J shed 8 bases, and the junction held 9 bases outside the gene matches. The CDR3 is 14 residues long. From germline, CDR1 is LNHDA and CDR2 SQIVND (reference sequence). The CDR3 DNA follows: TGTGCCAGTAGGCCCCGGGGACAGGGGTTCGGCTACACCTTC. This encodes CASRPRGQGFGYTF.

CDR3 residues: CAWSVSWPDPPRALHF. The CDR3 DNA reads as TGTGCCTGGAGTGTAAGTTGGCCGGATCCCCCCAGGGCCCTCCACTTT. This chain connects TRBV30 to TRBJ1-6, with D tentatively TRBD1 (5 bases). V was trimmed by 0 bases and J by 14 bases, leaving 23 bases between them. The CDR3 covers 16 residues. Per the germline V gene, CDR1 is GTSNPN and CDR2 is SVGIG (reference sequence).

This clone was seen just once. J is TRBJ2-5 and V is TRBV19; D unresolved. In germline, CDR1 is LNHDA, CDR2 SQIVND (reference sequence). This CDR3 comprises 10 residues. V lost 8 bases to trimming and J lost 5 bases, with 6 bases between them. The CDR3 sequence is CASGYETQYF. CDR3 DNA sequence: TGTGCCAGTGGATACGAGACCCAGTACTTC.

The chain uses TRBV5-1 and TRBJ1-2; the D gene is possibly TRBD1 (5 bases). Germline CDR1 SGHRS, CDR2 YFSETQ. This CDR3 is built from 16 residues. Trimming stripped 0 bases from V and 2 bases from J, with 14 bases between. The CDR3 DNA reads as TGCGCCAGCAGCTTGGTAGAGGGATGGGGGAACTATGGCTACACCTTC. The encoded protein is CASSLVEGWGNYGYTF. Complete variable domain (other parts from reference TRBV5-1 and TRBJ1-2): KAGVTQTPRYLIKTRGQQVTLSCSPISGHRSVSWYQQTPGQGLQFLFEYFSETQRNKGNFPGRFSGRQFSNSRSEMNVSTLELGDSALYLCASSLVEGWGNYGYTFGSGTRLTVV.

The J gene is TRBJ1-1, the V gene TRBV6-5; D possibly corresponds to TRBD1 (5 bases). Germline V gene data show CDR1 as MNHEY and CDR2 as SVGAGI. CDR3 length equals 15 residues. V gave up 2 bases and J gave up 4 bases, with 14 bases separating them. DNA for the CDR3: TGTGCCAGCAGTTACGACGGGGGAGAGGGCACTGAAGCTTTCTTT. It specifies CASSYDGGEGTEAFF.